This TCR beta chain was observed in a study of early T cells in non-severe SARS-CoV-2 infection. Germline V gives CDR1 SGHRS, CDR2 YFSETQ. Trimming pared 2 bases from V and 1 base from J, leaving 9 bases between. The CDR3 sequence is 14 residues long. This clonotype was recorded a few times. TCRdb used MiXCR to reprocess the 5' RACE reads, holding one entry per CDR3 protein. The table shows some 98,000 distinct CDR3 sequences, with approximately 11% occurring only once. The chain combines TRBV5-1 with TRBJ2-5; D is perhaps TRBD2 (6 bases). This clonotype originated in an adult who was a healthcare worker with PCR-confirmed SARS-CoV-2 infection or an uninfected control (not recorded which). The sample was whole blood. The CDR3 DNA is TGCGCCAGCAGCTTCGGGACTTCCCAAGAGACCCAGTACTTC. Translation: CASSFGTSQETQYF. Complete variable domain (other parts from reference TRBV5-1 and TRBJ2-5): KAGVTQTPRYLIKTRGQQVTLSCSPISGHRSVSWYQQTPGQGLQFLFEYFSETQRNKGNFPGRFSGRQFSNSRSEMNVSTLELGDSALYLCASSFGTSQETQYFGPGTRLLVL.